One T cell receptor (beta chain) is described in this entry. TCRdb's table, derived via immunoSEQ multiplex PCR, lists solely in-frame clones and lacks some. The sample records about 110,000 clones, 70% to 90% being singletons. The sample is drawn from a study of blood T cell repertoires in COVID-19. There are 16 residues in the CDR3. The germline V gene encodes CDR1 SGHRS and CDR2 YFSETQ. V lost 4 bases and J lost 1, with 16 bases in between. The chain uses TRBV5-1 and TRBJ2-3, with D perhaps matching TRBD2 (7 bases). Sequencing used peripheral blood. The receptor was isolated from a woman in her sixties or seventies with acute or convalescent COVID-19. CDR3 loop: CASSPPEGGGTDTQYF. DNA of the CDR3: TGCGCCAGCAGCCCCCCTGAGGGGGGGGGCACAGATACGCAGTATTTT. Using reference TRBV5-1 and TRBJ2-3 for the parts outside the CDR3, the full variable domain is KAGVTQTPRYLIKTRGQQVTLSCSPISGHRSVSWYQQTPGQGLQFLFEYFSETQRNKGNFPGRFSGRQFSNSRSEMNVSTLELGDSALYLCASSPPEGGGTDTQYFGPGTRLTVL.